This T cell receptor beta chain was recorded in a study of T cells in Graves' hyperthyroidism and ophthalmopathy. Turning to the study itself: Blood from the periphery was taken at initial diagnosis, before any treatment. Notes on the study in general: Model-based prediction identified ophthalmopathy a median around seven months prior to its onset. Most expanded thyroid clonotypes above 0.001 also appeared in blood.

The CDR3 consists of 13 residues. In germline, CDR1 is SNHLY, CDR2 FYNNEI. V dropped 5 bases and J dropped 7 bases, with 15 bases sitting between them. This clonotype came up many times. As yet, its antigen is unknown. Hyperthyroidism patients were newly diagnosed, had disease duration under 2 months, and were aged 18 to 65 years. TCR beta CDR3 regions were amplified from RNA. The HTBI primer set served for first-round RT-PCR of the TCR CDR3. MiXCR, run by TCRdb on the multiplex PCR reads, gives a single entry per CDR3 protein. Here the sample spans over 200,000 distinct CDR3 sequences, 13% to 15% being singletons.

The receptor was derived from a woman aged 40 to 55 with Graves' hyperthyroidism that later progressed to Graves' ophthalmopathy. Sequencing was carried out using blood. The J gene is TRBJ2-7, the V gene TRBV2; unclear D gene. This chain's CDR3 is CASSLQLWGEQYF. CDR3 coding DNA: TGTGCCAGCAGTCTTCAGTTATGGGGTGAGCAGTACTTC.